This T cell receptor beta chain was recorded in a study of cytomegalovirus exposure and HLA in healthy donors (TCRdb year 2017). About the study as a whole: According to an earlier analysis of several hundred of the donors, roughly 180 million T cells yielded roughly 110 million unique TCR beta sequences and 276 Gb of sequence data. To predict cytomegalovirus infection status, the study brought together high-throughput TCR immunosequencing, statistical association of individual TCRs with disease status, and machine learning. Besides the first cohort of 550 to 750 subjects, a separate validation cohort made up of 120 different subjects was used. Every repertoire in the discovery cohort had been generated on one and the same sequencing platform. In an earlier analysis of more than 550 of the donors, high-throughput TCR beta sequencing was used to judge whether each TCR beta V gene segment behaved as functional or pseudogenic. HLA typing covered class I and class II loci at four-digit resolution. In a later analysis, previously published TCR beta repertoires from about 640 donors were re-analyzed and high-resolution HLA genotyping was added so that TCR occurrence patterns could be studied. About 330 gigabases of sequencing data and around 85 million unique TCR sequences made up an early release that covered under 750 HLA-typed donors. The number of typed donors differed by locus: 629-630 for A, B, C, DRB1 and DQB1; 500 to 550 for DQA1; approximately 610 for DPA1; and roughly 490 for DPB1. Of the 398 genotyped donors, 81% fell in the genetic ancestry cluster associated with self-reported Caucasian donors. The study aimed to test whether cataloging public T cell receptors could reveal signatures of past pathogen exposure. The T cell repertoires of several hundred subjects were profiled by immunosequencing and related to cytomegalovirus serostatus. Donor age, sex, ethnicity and CMV serostatus were collected together with the repertoire data. Among 350 to 400 genotyped donors of the cohort, an average of approximately 240,000 unique TCR beta nucleotide sequences were sequenced per donor, roughly a sixth of them non-productive. In a later genetic analysis, genome-wide SNP genotypes for about three fifths of the roughly 670 donors were used, and that subset was treated as a discovery cohort. Rather than drawing on any new phenotypic data, the later analysis identified candidate immune exposures from TCR beta sequences and the way those sequences occurred across donors. About five DR-DQ haplotypes were handled as single units for association and clustering, since linkage in the cohort was strong.

Measured from the cysteine to the phenylalanine, the CDR3 is 17 residues long. The DNA shown is the 51-base CDR3, in frame from base 1. For CDR1 and CDR2, the germline V gene (reference sequence) lists SGHNT and YYREEE. After removal of 4 bases from V and 4 bases from J, the junction retains 15 bases not matched to a gene. As to this clone: No antigen is known for it. No qualities accompany the bases; no much larger clone lies one base away.

What the work shows at the level of the full study, not this receptor alone: Several of the top co-occurrence clusters appeared to be linked to parvovirus B19, influenza, CMV and Epstein-Barr virus, according to a later analysis. Some IMGT-functional V segments, including TRBV6-2 and TRBV6-3, could not be told apart with the 87-base-pair reads, so those segments were excluded. Because HLA typing was missing for some donors at each locus, association tests included only the typed subset. A later analysis found that most CMV-associated TCR beta chains appeared HLA-restricted, with HLA associations seemingly driven largely by CMV exposure. A later analysis found that HLA-associated TCR beta chains were more clonally expanded and had lower generation probabilities than equally common non-associated chains. An earlier analysis of approximately 500 of the donors showed that most TCR beta V segments appeared in productive rearrangements either about 87% or about 30% of the time, which broadly matched IMGT annotations. In a later genetic analysis, fewer N-insertions in productive TCRs were reported among donors in an Asian-associated ancestry cluster than the approximately 670-donor mean. Three of the identified cytomegalovirus-associated TCR beta chains were confirmed in vitro to be specific for cytomegalovirus antigens. In both the original and validation cohorts, the classifier was reported to diagnose cytomegalovirus status with high specificity and sensitivity. The earlier analysis of a few hundred of the donors excluded roughly 16 rarely observed V segments, including chromosome 9 orphons, because counts were too low. When HLA alleles, especially DR and DQ, strongly co-occurred, attributing TCR associations to individual alleles was difficult. Linkage disequilibrium might explain the correlated functional status among segregating V segments, but an unknown experimental factor could not be excluded. Immune exposure information for the cohort was limited to CMV serostatus. The study listed 164 TCR beta chains as associated with cytomegalovirus. In a later analysis, 16,951 TCR beta sequences were associated with specific HLA alleles at a false discovery rate of 0.05. An association between a missense DCLRE1C variant and V-gene and J-gene trimming of TCR beta chains was found in a later genetic analysis and replicated in an independent cohort. A cluster of highly shared sequence variants was judged likely to be a technical artifact of the sequencing pipeline. Roughly uniform sequencing depth across donors was assumed in presence/absence analyses, although this assumption may not hold. Only TCR beta chains were sequenced in this cohort, and the absence of alpha or paired-chain data limited detectable features. In a later analysis, TCR association rates were found to vary across HLA loci, with the most associated TCRs seen for DRB1 alleles and the fewest for HLA-C alleles. Across donors, most TCR sequences were observed very rarely, whereas some public TCRs were present in many individuals. The authors suggested that the approach could potentially be extended to other disease states and immunological phenotypes. A further reported finding was that TCR beta sequences accurately predicted the HLA-A and HLA-B alleles for most subjects in the first cohort.

The library was produced with the immunoSEQ multiplex PCR assay. The multiplex PCR relied on a mix of 60 forward primers for TCR Vbeta segments and 13 reverse primers for TCR Jbeta segments. The CDR3 region of rearranged TCR beta genes was amplified from genomic DNA by a multiplex PCR assay. The amplified TCR beta libraries were sequenced on the Illumina HiSeq System as 87-base-pair reads. As for how the authors treated the data: A later analysis tallied tens of millions of unique TCR beta chains across the 666 repertoires, and approximately 12 million of those chains were shared by two or more donors. To remove PCR and sequencing errors, raw reads were error-corrected and collapsed into unique sequences using a nearest-neighbor algorithm that merged closely related sequences. CDR3 sequences were aligned to IMGT reference sequences to assign V, D and J gene segments. Each retained sequence needed at least a six-nucleotide match to both a V gene segment and a J gene segment. A rearrangement was called productive if the CDR3 had no stop codons and remained in frame with V and J, and every other rearrangement was called non-productive. CDR3 was defined according to IMGT convention as the region running from the second conserved V-encoded cysteine to the conserved J-encoded phenylalanine. The earlier analysis of some 580 of the donors excluded any sequence lacking an unambiguous match to a single V gene segment. An earlier analysis of 450 to 650 of the donors called V segments functional above 56.7% productive rearrangements and segregating when the between-donor standard deviation exceeded 5%. A statistical classification framework was built to diagnose cytomegalovirus status from the catalog of TCR beta chain sequences. In a later analysis, V and J genes were assigned by comparing TCR nucleotide sequences against IMGT/GENE-DB human TR gene sequences. In a later analysis, CDR3 sequences and most-parsimonious VDJ recombination scenarios were assigned using the TCRdist pipeline. A later analysis defined each TCR beta chain by its CDR3 amino acid sequence plus V-gene family, and excluded reads lacking a unique V-gene family. In a later analysis, fewer than 600 highly shared, low-generation-probability nucleotide sequences were removed to address suspected cross-contamination and a sequencing artifact. In a later analysis, a clonal expansion index was calculated for each public chain from normalized within-repertoire ranks of inferred template counts. Generation probabilities in a later analysis came from a VDJ recombination model fitted to out-of-frame rearrangements, and those results were checked against IGoR. Hypergeometric tests were used in a later analysis to score TCR-TCR, TCR-HLA and TCR-CMV co-occurrence, with a repertoire-size bias correction applied to the TCR pairs. False discovery rates were estimated in a later analysis by permuting HLA or CMV assignments 20 times. In a later analysis, co-occurring TCRs were grouped with DBSCAN, and TCRdist sequence similarity was added when clustering was performed within HLA-allele-positive subsets. Repertoires with fewer than 30,000 or more than 120,000 public chains, plus five repertoires with anomalous nucleotide sharing, were excluded from co-occurrence clustering. As stored in TCRdb, this immuneACCESS dataset retains in-frame rearrangements with V and J assigned. A fraction of the clones does not appear; measured against another copy, unresolved V genes explain less than half of the discrepancy, and the remainder lacks a known reason. V and J calls plus clone size are reproduced from that table; the DNA served to infer D and trimming. The sample table records under 150,000 clones; about 9.2% of these occur just once. Approximately 7.5% of the sample lies in the top ten.

The cohort consisted of hundreds of healthy bone marrow donors. Cohort members were all nominally healthy when sampled, although unrecorded immune exposures were likely present. The donor was CMV seropositive and was included in the group of 250 to 350 seropositive cohort members. A peripheral blood sample was provided by each donor, and peripheral blood mononuclear cells were used for TCR beta sequencing. The Qiagen DNeasy Blood Extraction Kit was used to extract genomic DNA from the blood cell samples. The rearrangement joined TRBV5-4 to TRBJ2-7; the central 9 bases match TRBD2. Sample: PBMCs. This TCR came from a woman between 40 and 50 years old in good health and CMV-seropositive. The DNA sequence is given as TGTGCCAGCAGCCCTTACCCGAAGCGGGGGGACCCGTACGAGCAGTACTTC. It translates to CASSPYPKRGDPYEQYF.